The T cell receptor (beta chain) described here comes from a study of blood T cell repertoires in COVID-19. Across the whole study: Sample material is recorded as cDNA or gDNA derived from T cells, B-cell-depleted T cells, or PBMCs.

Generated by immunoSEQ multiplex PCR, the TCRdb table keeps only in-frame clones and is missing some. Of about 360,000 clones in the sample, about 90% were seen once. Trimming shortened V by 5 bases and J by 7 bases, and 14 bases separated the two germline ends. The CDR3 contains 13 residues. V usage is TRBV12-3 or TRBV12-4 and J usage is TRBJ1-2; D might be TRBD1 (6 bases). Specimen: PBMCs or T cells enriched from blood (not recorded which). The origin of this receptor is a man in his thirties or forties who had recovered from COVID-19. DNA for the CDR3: TGTGCCAGCAGTCACAGGGATCTGGGTGGCTACACCTTC. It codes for CASSHRDLGGYTF.